This T cell receptor beta chain originates from a study of shared clonotypes between healthy human individuals (TCRdb year 2020). About the full investigation: The cohort included three men and a couple of women between 18 and 49 years of age. For each donor, CD4 naive and CD4 memory were each given three plates, CD8 naive was given two plates, and CD8 memory was given one plate. The study deeply sequenced blood TCR repertoires of several healthy adults to estimate repertoire size and the extent of clonotype sharing between individuals. To increase sequencing depth and limit assay-specific biases, TCR repertoire library preparation and sequencing were carried out by different laboratories using diverse techniques. Per donor, leukapheresis produced somewhere between about 0.9 and 9.5 billion PBMCs.

The donors were healthy, HIV-negative adults who had no recently reported acute infections or vaccinations. Every donor was a Caucasian adult residing in Nashville, Tennessee, USA. CD4+ T cells were enriched through magnetic negative selection, after which naive cells were positively selected on CD45RA and the remaining negative fraction served as the memory subset. Blood was collected by leukapheresis, and PBMCs were isolated by Ficoll-Histopaque density gradient centrifugation and then cryopreserved in liquid nitrogen vapor phase. Analytical flow cytometry was used to check the purity and quantity of every magnetically sorted T cell population. Each sorted fraction had its genomic DNA isolated and then quantified by UV absorbance on a Nanodrop 2000c. Summary of the overall study and its limitations: Pairwise subsampling indicated that sequencing depth was expected to affect the degree of clonotype sharing among donors. Even with the large sequencing depth, rarefaction of the sorted-subset datasets indicated that sequencing was incomplete. Clonotypes shared by all four sorted-subset donors showed higher generation probabilities than non-shared clonotypes. The genetic and exposure-history diversity represented was limited by the small number of donors. Sharing across several donors was observed for approximately 5% of naive CD4, about 4% of naive CD8, over 2% of memory CD4, and roughly 0.4% of memory CD8 clonotypes. Sampling was limited to blood, and TCR repertoires in tissue likely differ from TCR repertoires in blood. Naive subsets generally had larger estimated clonotype richness than memory subsets did.

With respect to this clone: Its antigen remains unidentified. No base qualities exist here, and no much larger clone lies one base off it.

TCR CDR3 regions were amplified from genomic DNA by multiplex PCR using the deep immunoSEQ assay. Extracted genomic DNA from each cell subset was spread evenly across all wells of several immunoSEQ 96-well plates, with each plate serving as a replicate. For sorted subsets, around 200 ng genomic DNA, equal to tens of thousands of T cell genomes, was loaded into each replicate PCR. Purified libraries were quantified with a Qubit 3.0 fluorometer, sized on a Bioanalyzer 2100, and re-quantified with the KAPA Library Quantification kit. Every immunoSEQ 96-well plate was sequenced on a separate single-read 150-cycle Illumina NextSeq 550 flow cell. Under the source paper's analysis protocol: Because only junctional sequences without quality scores were contained in the immunoSEQ output, filtering matching that applied to full-length reads could not be performed. To assign V/J genes and CDR3, sequences were annotated against IMGT germline references using PyIR, a Python wrapper for IgBLAST v1.9. Any read was removed if the V/J assignment was weak (E-value above 1e-6), the CDR3 was missing, or the read contained stop codons, out-of-frame junctions, or ambiguous translated residues. V3J clonotypes were defined as sequences sharing the same inferred V gene, J gene, and CDR3 amino acid sequence. To compute the percentage overlap between repertoires, the number of shared unique clonotypes was divided by the size of the smaller repertoire. RTK rarefaction, the Chao1 estimator, and Recon v2.1 estimates of unobserved clonotypes were used to assess repertoire richness. For all TCRbeta clonotypes obtained by the gDNA method from several donors, generation probabilities were computed with OLGA. Not all clones reach the TCRdb copy of this immuneACCESS table, which keeps in-frame sequences only. Checked studies attribute under half of the gap to unresolved V genes and leave the rest unexplained. The V and J calls and clone size come from that table; D and trimming were worked out from the DNA. Counted in this sample were roughly 700,000 clones; around 74% of them appeared once. The leading ten clones occupy more than 1.5% of the sample.

This receptor was taken from a woman in her thirties in good health. The specimen was memory CD4+ T cells sorted from blood. The sample's cell subset or site label, in plain terms: CD45RA-negative fraction.

The CDR3 protein sequence reads: CASSYFGIGDSEQYF. The nucleotides are TGTGCCAGCAGTTACTTCGGGATCGGCGACTCCGAGCAGTACTTC. The rearrangement combines TRBV6-5 with TRBJ2-7, and perhaps TRBD2 as D gene, on 5 matching bases. The germline V gene provides CDR1 MNHEY and CDR2 SVGAGI. The CDR3 numbers 15 residues from cysteine through phenylalanine. The CDR3 DNA has 45 bases and is translated from base 1. The junction shows trimming of 1 base on V and 6 bases on J, plus 16 bases between the germline ends.